These 26 T cell receptor beta chains share one sample of origin, sequenced in a study of blood T cell repertoires in COVID-19. The data were produced by immunoSEQ multiplex PCR, yet TCRdb's version contains in-frame clones alone and is incomplete. Of about 230,000 clones in the sample, roughly 85% were seen once. Sequencing was performed on peripheral blood. These receptors originate from a woman in her sixties or seventies with active or convalescent COVID-19.

J is TRBJ2-2 and V is TRBV1; the tabulated D call, TRBD2, remains unverified against the DNA. TRBV1 is a pseudogene segment. The CDR3 is 15 residues long. As DNA, the CDR3 is TGCACCAGCAGGGGTCTAGCGGGGGGGACCGGGGAGCTGTTTTTT. Protein sequence: CTSRGLAGGTGELFF.

To note about this clone: Other DNA variants within this sample encode the same CDR3. The chain carries TRBV3-1 (or the pseudogene TRBV3-2) and TRBJ2-7, with 8 positions matching TRBD2. Germline CDR1 LGHDT, CDR2 YNNKEL (reference sequence). The junction had 4 bases not matched to a gene; V was cut back by 4 bases and J by 2 bases. CDR3 size: 14 residues. CDR3 loop: CASSPTGLAYEQYF. The CDR3, as DNA: TGTGCCAGCAGCCCCACGGGACTAGCCTACGAGCAGTACTTC.

This clone was seen a few times. The chain uses TRBV4-3 and TRBJ2-7; 10 nucleotides agree with TRBD1. The ends lost 4 bases at V and 2 bases at J; junction bases unmatched: 2. The germline V gene encodes CDR1 LGHNA and CDR2 YSLEER. The CDR3 has 14 residues. The CDR3 coding sequence is TGCGCCAGCAGCCTGGACAGGGGGACCTACGAGCAGTACTTC. Its translation is CASSLDRGTYEQYF.

The chain employs TRBV27 and TRBJ1-5; D perhaps matches TRBD1 (6 bases). CDR3 size: 17 residues. The V gene lost 4 bases and the J gene lost 0 bases, with 16 bases spanning the gap. Looked up from germline, CDR1 is MNHEY and CDR2 is SMNVEV (reference sequence). The CDR3 DNA reads TGTGCCAGCAGTTACAAAGGGGGGGTCTATAGCAATCAGCCCCAGCATTTT. Translating it yields CASSYKGGVYSNQPQHF.

The table lists this clone with a count of one. The gene calls are TRBV28 and TRBJ2-1; unclear D gene. V was trimmed by 4 bases and J by 0 bases, leaving 13 bases between them. Germline loops: CDR1 MDHEN, CDR2 SYDVKM. The CDR3 extends over 16 amino acids. In nucleotides, the CDR3 is TGTGCCAGCAGTTCATCACGAGGTGGCTCCTACAATGAGCAGTTCTTC. It specifies CASSSSRGGSYNEQFF.

To note about this clone: At one end, the junction sequence differs from germline, possibly due to a read error. The chain combines TRBV7-7 with TRBJ2-1, with 12 bases lining up with TRBD2. CDR3 size: 15 residues. Germline V lookup: CDR1 SSHAT, CDR2 FNYEAQ (reference sequence). The CDR3 here is CASSRLAGDYNEQFF. In nucleotides, the CDR3 is TGTGCTAGCAGCCGACTAGCGGGGGATTACAATGAGCAGTTCTTC.

This rearrangement joins TRBV29-1 to TRBJ1-1; TRBD1 might be the D (6 bases). Germline CDR1 is SQVTM and CDR2 is ANQGSEA. V was cut by 4 bases and J by 3 bases, with 6 bases left in between. This CDR3 has 11 amino acids. CDR3 DNA: TGCAGCGTTGCAGGGGACACTGAAGCTTTCTTT. It encodes CSVAGDTEAFF.

Only one count was recorded for this clone. This chain connects TRBV25-1 to TRBJ2-2; maybe TRBD1 (6 bases). The V and J ends lost 5 bases and 1 base respectively, with 14 bases between them. Looked up from germline, CDR1 is MGHDK and CDR2 is SYGVNS. The CDR3 runs to 16 residues. CDR3 sequence: CASSTRQEMNTGELFF. CDR3 DNA: TGTGCCAGCAGTACTCGACAGGAGATGAACACCGGGGAGCTGTTTTTT. Together with reference TRBV25-1 and TRBJ2-2, the CDR3 gives the full variable domain: EADIYQTPRYLVIGTGKKITLECSQTMGHDKMYWYQQDPGMELHLIHYSYGVNSTEKGDLSSESTVSRIRTEHFPLTLESARPSHTSQYLCASSTRQEMNTGELFFGEGSRLTVL.

The J gene is TRBJ2-6, the V gene TRBV9; tentative D call: TRBD1 (5 bases). V was pared by 4 bases and J by 2 bases, with 13 bases between. CDR3 length equals 16 residues. Germline-derived CDR1 and CDR2 are SGDLS and YYNGEE. The CDR3 region is CASSLTPGTGANVLTF. In nucleotides, the CDR3 is TGTGCCAGCAGCCTAACCCCAGGGACTGGGGCCAACGTCCTGACTTTC.

The rearrangement uses TRBV18 and TRBJ1-3; maybe TRBD1 (5 bases). Germline loops: CDR1 KGHSH, CDR2 LQKENI. The CDR3 covers 17 residues. Trimming took 6 bases from V and 1 from J, leaving 19 bases between them. The CDR3 is CASSLSTSGGSGNTIYF. DNA for the CDR3: TGTGCCAGCTCCCTCTCAACGTCCGGGGGATCTGGAAACACCATATATTTT.

There are a few counts of this clone. The V call is TRBV6-5, the J call TRBJ1-2; D ambiguous. Germline V CDR1 and CDR2: MNHEY, SVGAGI. V was trimmed by 4 bases and J by 8 bases, leaving 11 bases between them. The CDR3 contains 12 residues. The CDR3 DNA is TGTGCCAGCAGTTTAAGAGGGTACGGCTACACCTTC. This gives the protein CASSLRGYGYTF.

The chain carries TRBV6-5 and TRBJ2-5; 7 bases fit TRBD2. CDR1 is MNHEY and CDR2 is SVGAGI in the germline V gene. The junction had 6 bases not matched to a gene; V was cut back by 6 bases and J by 2 bases. This CDR3 has 14 amino acids. The CDR3: CASSRDYAQETQYF. The CDR3 bases are TGTGCCAGCAGCCGGGACTACGCACAAGAGACCCAGTACTTC.

The V and J genes are TRBV27 and TRBJ2-7; TRBD1 matches at 7 bases. CDR1 is MNHEY, CDR2 SMNVEV, per germline (reference sequence). V lost 5 bases, J lost 0 bases, and 10 bases stayed unmatched. The CDR3 totals 16 residues. CDR3 amino acids: CASSIDRTGLSYEQYF. The CDR3, as DNA: TGTGCCAGCAGTATTGATCGGACAGGCCTCTCCTACGAGCAGTACTTC.

The chain employs TRBV10-3 and TRBJ1-4; TRBD1 aligns across 8 bases. This CDR3 is 15 amino acids long. Losses at the gene ends were 3 bases for V and 8 bases for J; bases not matched to a gene: 8. Germline loops: CDR1 ENHRY, CDR2 SYGVKD. The DNA of the CDR3 is TGTGCCATCAGTGACGGGGCAGGGGGCCAAGAAAAACTGTTTTTT. Amino acids: CAISDGAGGQEKLFF.

This chain joins TRBV6-1 and TRBJ1-2; D gene unclear. Trimming cost V 3 bases and J 3 bases, with 8 bases left between them. The CDR3 sequence is 13 residues long. Germline CDR1 is MNHNS and CDR2 is SASEGT. The CDR3 sequence: CASSEVSYYGYTF. The CDR3 nucleotides are TGTGCCAGCAGTGAGGTCAGTTACTATGGCTACACCTTC.

This clone was seen only a few times. The chain employs TRBV3-1 (or the pseudogene TRBV3-2) and TRBJ2-6, with a possible D match to TRBD2 (5 bases). V was clipped by 3 bases and J by 1 base, with 7 bases between them. This CDR3 comprises 15 residues. Germline V gives CDR1 LGHDT, CDR2 YNNKEL (reference sequence). This chain's CDR3 is CASSHRGSGANVLTF. CDR3 nucleotides: TGTGCCAGCAGCCACCGAGGGTCTGGGGCCAACGTCCTGACTTTC.

On this clone: Other DNA sequences within the sample encode an identical CDR3. This rearrangement joins TRBV5-1 to TRBJ1-2; D is undetermined. The germline V and J ends were trimmed by 4 bases and 8 bases, with 9 bases remaining between them. Germline CDR1 SGHRS, CDR2 YFSETQ. This CDR3 is 11 amino acids long. CDR3: CASSPGGGYTF. In DNA form, the CDR3 reads TGCGCCAGCAGCCCGGGTGGGGGCTACACCTTC.

The J gene is TRBJ1-2, the V gene TRBV29-1; D gene unclear. Trimming removed 4 bases from V and 8 bases from J, with 17 bases in between. This CDR3 is 13 amino acids long. The germline CDR1 and CDR2 sequences are SQVTM and ANQGSEA. DNA of the CDR3: TGCAGCGTTGGCGCTGATACCTGGGCCGGCTACACCTTC. This gives the protein CSVGADTWAGYTF.

The rearrangement uses TRBV6-5 and TRBJ2-3; unclear D gene. V was shortened by 8 bases and J by 1 base, with 7 bases between the two germline ends. The CDR3 consists of 12 residues. The V gene's germline CDR1 is MNHEY and CDR2 SVGAGI. The CDR3 nucleotides are TGTGCCAGCCTCAGCGGCACAGATACGCAGTATTTT. As protein: CASLSGTDTQYF.

The V call is TRBV6-2 or TRBV6-3, the J call TRBJ2-3; D is unresolved. The V gene's germline CDR1 is MNHEY and CDR2 SVGEGT. This CDR3 contains 15 residues. The V gene lost 5 bases and the J gene lost 0 bases, with 12 bases spanning the gap. CDR3 nucleotides: TGTGCCAGCAGTAACGAGCGACCTAGCACAGATACGCAGTATTTT. It is translated as CASSNERPSTDTQYF.

The rearrangement joins TRBV18 to TRBJ2-3; the D is unclear. V was pared by 10 bases and J by 0 bases, with 20 bases between. There are 16 residues in the CDR3. Germline values: CDR1 KGHSH, CDR2 LQKENI. The CDR3 loop reads CATRSSPGSSTDTQYF. The CDR3 DNA follows: TGTGCCACCCGATCGAGCCCAGGTTCTAGCACAGATACGCAGTATTTT.

On this clone: The identical CDR3 is also encoded by other nucleotide sequences in the sample. The V and J genes are TRBV5-1 and TRBJ1-4, with 10 nucleotides matching TRBD1. Trimming cost V 5 bases and J 6 bases; bases outside gene matches: 4. Germline V lookup: CDR1 SGHRS, CDR2 YFSETQ. The CDR3 extends over 14 amino acids. CDR3 in amino acids: CASRSGTGDEKLFF. In DNA form, the CDR3 reads TGCGCCAGCAGGTCCGGGACAGGGGATGAAAAACTGTTTTTT.

This rearrangement joins TRBV19 to TRBJ2-1, with D possibly matching TRBD1 (5 bases). Germline CDR1 reads LNHDA; CDR2 reads SQIVND (reference sequence). The CDR3 spans 18 residues. V lost 6 bases to trimming and J lost 7 bases, with 28 bases between them. The CDR3 spells CASRPDTLRVGLLNEQFF. The DNA of the CDR3 is TGTGCCAGTAGACCGGACACCCTTAGGGTGGGCCTCCTTAATGAGCAGTTCTTC. The full variable domain, its missing parts supplied by reference TRBV19 and TRBJ2-1, is DGGITQSPKYLFRKEGQNVTLSCEQNLNHDAMYWYRQDPGQGLRLIYYSQIVNDFQKGDIAEGYSVSREKKESFPLTVTSAQKNPTAFYLCASRPDTLRVGLLNEQFFGPGTRLTVL.

The chain is built from TRBV23-1 and TRBJ1-6; 11 bases map to TRBD1. TRBV23-1 is sorted into the ORF group, with uncertain function. This CDR3 comprises 19 residues. Losses at the gene ends were 2 bases for V and 8 bases for J; bases not matched to a gene: 14. This CDR3 is CASSQRTGGAWCVDSPLHF. CDR3 DNA: TGCGCCAGCAGTCAACGGACAGGGGGCGCATGGTGTGTTGATTCACCCCTCCACTTT.

The sample holds one count of this clone. This chain uses TRBV5-1 with TRBJ1-1; no clear D. CDR1 and CDR2 (germline): SGHRS, YFSETQ. This CDR3 region has 13 residues. Trimming removed 2 bases at V and 0 bases at J, with 5 bases between. This CDR3 reads CASSFDMNTEAFF. The CDR3 coding sequence is TGCGCCAGCAGCTTTGACATGAACACTGAAGCTTTCTTT. Complete variable domain (other parts from reference TRBV5-1 and TRBJ1-1): KAGVTQTPRYLIKTRGQQVTLSCSPISGHRSVSWYQQTPGQGLQFLFEYFSETQRNKGNFPGRFSGRQFSNSRSEMNVSTLELGDSALYLCASSFDMNTEAFFGQGTRLTVV.

V gene TRBV7-6 combines with J gene TRBJ1-1, with D maybe TRBD1 (5 bases). The CDR3 loop spans 13 amino acids. Germline loops: CDR1 SGHVS, CDR2 FNYEAQ. V dropped 5 bases and J dropped 1 base, with 8 bases sitting between them. The DNA of the CDR3 is TGTGCCAGCAGCCGGGACTGGAACACTGAAGCTTTCTTT. This encodes CASSRDWNTEAFF.